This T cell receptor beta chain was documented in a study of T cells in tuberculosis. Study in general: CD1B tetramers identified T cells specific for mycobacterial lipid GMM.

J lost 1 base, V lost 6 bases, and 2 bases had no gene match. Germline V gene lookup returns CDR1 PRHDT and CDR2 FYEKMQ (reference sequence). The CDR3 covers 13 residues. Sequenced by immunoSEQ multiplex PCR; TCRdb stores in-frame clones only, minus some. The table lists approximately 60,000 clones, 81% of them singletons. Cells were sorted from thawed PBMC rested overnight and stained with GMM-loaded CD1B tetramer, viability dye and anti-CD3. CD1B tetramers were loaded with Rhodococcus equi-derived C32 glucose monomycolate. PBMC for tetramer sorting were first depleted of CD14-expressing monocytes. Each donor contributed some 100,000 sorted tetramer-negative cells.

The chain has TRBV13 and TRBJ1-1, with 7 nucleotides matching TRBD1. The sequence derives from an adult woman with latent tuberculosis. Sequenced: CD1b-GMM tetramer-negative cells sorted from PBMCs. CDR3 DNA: TGTGCCAGCAGGTGGACAGGGAACACTGAAGCTTTCTTT. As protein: CASRWTGNTEAFF. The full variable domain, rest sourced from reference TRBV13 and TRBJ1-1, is AAGVIQSPRHLIKEKRETATLKCYPIPRHDTVYWYQQGPGQDPQFLISFYEKMQSDKGSIPDRFSAQQFSDYHSELNMSSLELGDSALYFCASRWTGNTEAFFGQGTRLTVV.